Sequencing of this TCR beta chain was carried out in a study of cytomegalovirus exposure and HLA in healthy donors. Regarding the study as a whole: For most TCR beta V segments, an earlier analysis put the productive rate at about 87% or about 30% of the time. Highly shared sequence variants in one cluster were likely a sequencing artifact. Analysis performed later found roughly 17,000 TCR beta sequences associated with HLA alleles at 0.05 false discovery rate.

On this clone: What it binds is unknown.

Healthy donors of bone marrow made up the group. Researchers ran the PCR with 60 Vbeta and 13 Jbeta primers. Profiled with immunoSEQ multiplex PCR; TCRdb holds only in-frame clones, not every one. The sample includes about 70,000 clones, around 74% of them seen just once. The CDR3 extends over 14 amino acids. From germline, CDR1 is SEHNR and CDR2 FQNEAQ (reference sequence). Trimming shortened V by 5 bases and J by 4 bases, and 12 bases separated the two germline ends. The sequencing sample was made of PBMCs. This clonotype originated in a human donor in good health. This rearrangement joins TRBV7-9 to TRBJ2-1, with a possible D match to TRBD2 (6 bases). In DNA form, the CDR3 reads TGTGCCAGCAGCCGACGGGACTTTTACAATGAGCAGTTCTTC. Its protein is CASSRRDFYNEQFF.